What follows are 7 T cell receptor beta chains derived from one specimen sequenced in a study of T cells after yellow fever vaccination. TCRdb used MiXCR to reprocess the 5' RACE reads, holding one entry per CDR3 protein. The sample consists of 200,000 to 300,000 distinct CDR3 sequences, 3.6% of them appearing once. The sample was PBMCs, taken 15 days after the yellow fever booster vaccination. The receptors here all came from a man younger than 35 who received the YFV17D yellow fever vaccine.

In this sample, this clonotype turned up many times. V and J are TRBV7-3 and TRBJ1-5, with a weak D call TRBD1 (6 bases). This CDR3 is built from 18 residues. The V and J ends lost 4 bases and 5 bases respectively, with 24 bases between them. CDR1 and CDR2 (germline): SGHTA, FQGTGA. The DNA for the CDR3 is TGTGCCAGCAGCTCGCCGGGGGCGGTGGAAAAAGAATATCAGCCCCAGCATTTT. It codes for CASSSPGAVEKEYQPQHF.

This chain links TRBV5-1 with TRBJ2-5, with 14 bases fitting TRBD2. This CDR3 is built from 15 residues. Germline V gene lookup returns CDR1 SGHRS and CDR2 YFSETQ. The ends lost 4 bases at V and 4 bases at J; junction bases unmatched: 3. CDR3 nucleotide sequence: TGCGCCAGCAGCCTGGGGACTAGCGGGGGAGAGACCCAGTACTTC. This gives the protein CASSLGTSGGETQYF. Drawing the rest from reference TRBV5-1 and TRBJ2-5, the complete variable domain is KAGVTQTPRYLIKTRGQQVTLSCSPISGHRSVSWYQQTPGQGLQFLFEYFSETQRNKGNFPGRFSGRQFSNSRSEMNVSTLELGDSALYLCASSLGTSGGETQYFGPGTRLLVL.

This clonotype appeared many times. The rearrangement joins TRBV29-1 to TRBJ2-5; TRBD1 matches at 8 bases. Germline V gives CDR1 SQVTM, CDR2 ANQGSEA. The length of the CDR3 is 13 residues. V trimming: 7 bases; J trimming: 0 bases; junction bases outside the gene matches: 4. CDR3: CSADRGYQETQYF. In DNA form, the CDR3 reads TGCAGCGCCGACAGGGGCTACCAAGAGACCCAGTACTTC.

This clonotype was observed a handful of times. CDR3 sequence (DNA): TGCAGTGCTAGAGATCCCCGGCGGACAGCCTCCTACGAGCAGTACTTC. Amino acid sequence: CSARDPRRTASYEQYF. The chain joins TRBV20-1 to TRBJ2-7, with D possibly TRBD1 on 6 matching bases. In germline, CDR1 is DFQATT, CDR2 SNEGSKA (reference sequence). Trimming stripped 0 bases from V and 0 bases from J, with 15 bases between. This CDR3 spans 16 amino acids.

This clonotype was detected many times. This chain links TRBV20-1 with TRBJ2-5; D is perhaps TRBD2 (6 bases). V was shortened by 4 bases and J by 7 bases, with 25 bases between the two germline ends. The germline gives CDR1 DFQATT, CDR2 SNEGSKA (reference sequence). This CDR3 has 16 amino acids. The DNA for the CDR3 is TGCAGTGCTACTCACCGTGGCCGGGGGAGAGACGGGACCCAGTACTTC. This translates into CSATHRGRGRDGTQYF.

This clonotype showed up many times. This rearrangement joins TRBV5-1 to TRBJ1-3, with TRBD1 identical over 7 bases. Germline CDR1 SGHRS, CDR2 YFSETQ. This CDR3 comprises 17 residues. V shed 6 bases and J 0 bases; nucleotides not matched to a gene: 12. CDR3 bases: TGCGCCAGCACCCAGGCCGGGACAGCTTTCTCTGGAAACACCATATATTTT. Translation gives CASTQAGTAFSGNTIYF. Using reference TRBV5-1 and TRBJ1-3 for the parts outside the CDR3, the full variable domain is KAGVTQTPRYLIKTRGQQVTLSCSPISGHRSVSWYQQTPGQGLQFLFEYFSETQRNKGNFPGRFSGRQFSNSRSEMNVSTLELGDSALYLCASTQAGTAFSGNTIYFGEGSWLTVV.

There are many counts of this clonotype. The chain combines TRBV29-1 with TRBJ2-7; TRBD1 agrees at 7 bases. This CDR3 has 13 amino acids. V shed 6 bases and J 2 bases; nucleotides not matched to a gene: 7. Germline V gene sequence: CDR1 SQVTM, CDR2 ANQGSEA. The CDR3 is CSVIDRVTYEQYF. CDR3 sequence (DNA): TGCAGCGTAATCGACAGGGTAACCTACGAGCAGTACTTC.